This passage covers 9 T cell receptor beta chains from one sample sequenced in a study of shared clonotypes between healthy human individuals. Measured with immunoSEQ multiplex PCR; TCRdb has only the in-frame clones, and not every one. The sample has about 2 million clones, approximately 94% seen once. Terminally differentiated effector memory CD45RA+ cells were excluded by CCR7 positive selection of CD45RO-negative cells. The sample taken for sequencing was naive CD8+ T cells sorted from blood. These receptors were collected from a young man in good health.

This rearrangement joins TRBV10-2 to TRBJ2-1, with TRBD2 matching 13 bases. CDR1 and CDR2 from the germline V gene are WSHSY and SAAADI. V was pared by 8 bases and J by 7 bases, with 2 bases of the junction left unmatched. This CDR3 region has 13 residues. The CDR3 protein is CASGLAGVNEQFF. CDR3 sequence (DNA): TGCGCCAGCGGACTAGCGGGGGTGAATGAGCAGTTCTTC.

For this clone: The same CDR3 arises from other DNA sequences in this sample as well. The rearrangement uses TRBV27 and TRBJ1-1; a possible D gene is TRBD1 (5 bases). Germline CDR1 and CDR2: MNHEY and SMNVEV (reference sequence). Trimming removed 5 bases from V and 2 bases from J, with 9 bases in between. CDR3 length: 13 amino acids. In DNA, the CDR3 is TGTGCCAGCAGTCCCGGGGGTAACACTGAAGCTTTCTTT. It specifies CASSPGGNTEAFF.

This chain links TRBV7-6 with TRBJ2-2, with 7 bases matching TRBD1. CDR3 length equals 15 residues. The germline V gene encodes CDR1 SGHVS and CDR2 FNYEAQ. V lost 7 bases to trimming and J lost 3 bases; unmatched junction nucleotides: 8. CDR3 amino acids: CASTLGTDYTGELFF. The CDR3 DNA reads as TGTGCCAGCACCCTTGGGACAGACTACACCGGGGAGCTGTTTTTT.

This chain joins TRBV5-1 and TRBJ2-1; D is uncertain. V was pared by 2 bases and J by 5 bases, with 11 bases between. Germline assignment: CDR1 SGHRS and CDR2 YFSETQ. The CDR3 has 14 residues. The CDR3 is CASSFWSGNNEQFF. CDR3 nucleotides: TGCGCCAGCAGCTTTTGGAGTGGAAACAATGAGCAGTTCTTC.

This clone was seen only once. The V call is TRBV25-1, the J call TRBJ2-7, with D tentatively TRBD2 (5 bases). The CDR3 is 14 amino acids. In germline, CDR1 is MGHDK, CDR2 SYGVNS. Trimming took off 3 bases at V and 0 bases at J, with 9 bases between the two ends. CDR3 nucleotides: TGTGCCAGCAGTGACCGGGGATACTCCTACGAGCAGTACTTC. Amino acid sequence: CASSDRGYSYEQYF.

For this clone: Other DNA sequences in this sample translate to the same CDR3. This chain connects TRBV9 to TRBJ2-7; D unresolved. CDR1 and CDR2 from the germline V gene are SGDLS and YYNGEE. The CDR3 is made up of 14 amino acids. Trimming removed 0 bases from V and 2 bases from J, with 9 bases in between. The CDR3 region is CASSVGTATYEQYF. The CDR3 bases are TGTGCCAGCAGCGTAGGGACGGCTACCTACGAGCAGTACTTC. The entire variable domain, with the rest obtained from reference TRBV9 and TRBJ2-7, is as follows: DSGVTQTPKHLITATGQRVTLRCSPRSGDLSVYWYQQSLDQGLQFLIQYYNGEERAKGNILERFSAQQFPDLHSELNLSSLELGDSALYFCASSVGTATYEQYFGPGTRLTVT.

The DNA of the CDR3 is TGTGCCATAGAACTATCGGCAGAGAACACTGAAGCTTTCTTT. Encoded protein: CAIELSAENTEAFF. The chain couples TRBV7-9 to TRBJ1-1; unclear D gene. CDR3 size: 14 residues. Per germline, CDR1 SEHNR and CDR2 FQNEAQ (reference sequence). V dropped 10 bases and J dropped 1 base, with 16 bases sitting between them.

The rearrangement joins TRBV7-9 to TRBJ2-7; D is perhaps TRBD1 (7 bases). CDR3 length: 15 amino acids. Germline-derived CDR1 and CDR2 are SEHNR and FQNEAQ (reference sequence). Deletions cut 5 bases from V and 4 bases from J, with 18 bases between. The CDR3 sequence is CASSPRTGGLYEQYF. DNA for the CDR3: TGTGCCAGCAGCCCAAGGACAGGAGGGTTGTACGAGCAGTACTTC.

The chain links TRBV13 to TRBJ2-5; maybe TRBD1 (6 bases). The CDR3 runs to 14 residues. From germline, CDR1 is PRHDT and CDR2 FYEKMQ (reference sequence). V lost 5 bases to trimming and J lost 4 bases, with 14 bases between them. CDR3 coding DNA: TGTGCCAGCAGCGACACAGGGCCAAGAGAGACCCAGTACTTC. This translates into CASSDTGPRETQYF.